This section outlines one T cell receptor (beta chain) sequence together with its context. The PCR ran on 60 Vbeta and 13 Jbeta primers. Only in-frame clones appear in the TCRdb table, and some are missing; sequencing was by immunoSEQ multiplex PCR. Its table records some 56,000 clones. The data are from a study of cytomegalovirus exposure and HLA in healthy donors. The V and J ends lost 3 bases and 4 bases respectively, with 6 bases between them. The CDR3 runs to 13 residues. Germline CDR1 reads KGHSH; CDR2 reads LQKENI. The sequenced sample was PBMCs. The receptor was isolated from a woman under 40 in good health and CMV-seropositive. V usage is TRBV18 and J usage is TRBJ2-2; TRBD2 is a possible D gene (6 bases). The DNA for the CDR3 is TGTGCCAGCTCACCCGGGAGCACCGGGGAGCTGTTTTTT. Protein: CASSPGSTGELFF.